The 23 T cell receptor beta chains presented below share a single source sample, sequenced in a study of T cells in tuberculosis. Profiled with immunoSEQ multiplex PCR; TCRdb holds only in-frame clones, not every one. The data hold under 35,000 clones, with approximately 95% observed a single time. Sequenced sample: PBMCs. All receptors come from a donor between 5 and 29 years old with latent tuberculosis or without tuberculosis infection.

The chain links TRBV18 to TRBJ1-1; the D is unclear. The germline gives CDR1 KGHSH, CDR2 LQKENI. Trimming shortened V by 6 bases and J by 4 bases, and 15 bases separated the two germline ends. The CDR3 has 14 amino acids. CDR3 sequence reads: CASSIEPSGTEAFF. CDR3 sequence (DNA): TGTGCCAGCTCGATCGAGCCCTCGGGCACTGAAGCTTTCTTT.

This CDR3 reads CASSPQGRLAPYNEQFF. As DNA, the CDR3 is TGTGCCAGCAGTCCACAGGGGCGACTAGCGCCCTACAATGAGCAGTTCTTC. V gene TRBV5-5 combines with J gene TRBJ2-1, with a possible D match to TRBD2 (8 bases). Germline V gene sequence: CDR1 SGHKS, CDR2 YYEKEE (reference sequence). V was pared by 5 bases and J by 2 bases, with 20 bases between. CDR3 size: 17 residues. Filled out from reference TRBV5-5 and TRBJ2-1, the complete variable domain reads DAGVTQSPTHLIKTRGQQVTLRCSPISGHKSVSWYQQVLGQGPQFIFQYYEKEERGRGNFPDRFSARQFPNYSSELNVNALLLGDSALYLCASSPQGRLAPYNEQFFGPGTRLTVL.

The rearrangement links TRBV18 to TRBJ2-7, with D possibly matching TRBD2 (6 bases). The V end lost 3 bases, the J end lost 5 bases, and 11 bases lay between the germline ends. Per the germline V gene, CDR1 is KGHSH and CDR2 is LQKENI. The CDR3 spans 13 residues. The CDR3 nucleotides are TGTGCCAGCTCACCGGAGGGTCTAAACGAGCAGTACTTC. As protein: CASSPEGLNEQYF.

The rearrangement uses TRBV5-6 and TRBJ2-7; D gene uncertain. The length of the CDR3 is 15 residues. Trimming shortened V by 0 bases and J by 2 bases, and 12 bases separated the two germline ends. CDR1 is SGHDT and CDR2 is YYEEEE in the germline V gene. CDR3 sequence (DNA): TGTGCCAGCAGCTTGGTCGGCAGGCTCGCCTACGAGCAGTACTTC. It codes for CASSLVGRLAYEQYF.

The chain joins TRBV6-1 to TRBJ2-5; 11 nucleotides align to TRBD1. The CDR3 contains 15 residues. The J segment lost 5 bases and the V segment lost 7 bases, leaving 9 bases of the junction unmatched. The V gene's germline CDR1 is MNHNS and CDR2 SASEGT. CDR3 sequence: CASIRSGTGGETQYF. DNA of the CDR3: TGTGCCAGCATTCGTTCCGGGACAGGGGGTGAGACCCAGTACTTC.

The gene calls are TRBV2 and TRBJ1-5, with D uncertain. The CDR3 contains 13 residues. The germline V gene has CDR1 SNHLY and CDR2 FYNNEI. V lost 6 bases and J 7 bases, leaving 13 bases between the germline ends. The CDR3 protein is CASRGYPNQPQHF. CDR3 sequence (DNA): TGTGCCAGCAGGGGCTATCCAAACCAGCCCCAGCATTTT. Together with reference TRBV2 and TRBJ1-5, the CDR3 gives the full variable domain: EPEVTQTPSHQVTQMGQEVILRCVPISNHLYFYWYRQILGQKVEFLVSFYNNEISEKSEIFDDQFSVERPDGSNFTLKIRSTKLEDSAMYFCASRGYPNQPQHFGDGTRLSIL.

The chain is built from TRBV21-1 and TRBJ2-7; the tabulated D call, TRBD1, remains unverified against the DNA. TRBV21-1 is labeled a pseudogene. This CDR3 has 17 amino acids. CDR3 DNA: TGTGCCAGCAGCAAAGCTGACAGGGACCTCCTATCCTACGAGCAGTACTTC. It codes for CASSKADRDLLSYEQYF.

The chain links TRBV5-6 to TRBJ2-7; tentatively, D is TRBD1 (6 bases). The CDR3 is made up of 14 amino acids. With 1 base removed from V and 1 base from J, the gap between germline ends came to 9 bases. Germline CDR1 SGHDT, CDR2 YYEEEE. CDR3 sequence reads: CASSLLGQSYEQYF. The CDR3 bases are TGTGCCAGCAGCTTGCTCGGACAGTCCTACGAGCAGTACTTC.

This chain uses TRBV6-5 with TRBJ1-1, with unresolved D. Trimming left V 0 bases short and J 5 bases short, with 13 bases between. There are 15 residues in the CDR3. Germline V gene lookup returns CDR1 MNHEY and CDR2 SVGAGI. CDR3 in DNA: TGTGCCAGCAGTTACTCTGGGGAGTCTAGAACTGAAGCTTTCTTT. Translated, it gives CASSYSGESRTEAFF.

The chain recombines TRBV5-6 with TRBJ2-7; 10 positions agree with TRBD2. Trimming at V came to 3 bases and at J to 0 bases, leaving 0 bases not matched to a gene. Germline values: CDR1 SGHDT, CDR2 YYEEEE. The CDR3 spans 14 residues. CDR3 DNA sequence: TGTGCCAGCAGCTCTAGCGGGAGCTCCTACGAGCAGTACTTC. As protein: CASSSSGSSYEQYF.

This clone was recorded once. J is TRBJ1-1 and V is TRBV30; no clear D. Trimming shortened V by 3 bases and J by 4 bases, and 9 bases separated the two germline ends. Germline CDR1 reads GTSNPN; CDR2 reads SVGIG (reference sequence). The CDR3 length is 12 residues. The CDR3 coding sequence is TGTGCCTGGAGCGTCCAACTCACTGAAGCTTTCTTT. Protein: CAWSVQLTEAFF.

The V and J genes are TRBV2 and TRBJ2-7; D is undetermined. CDR1 and CDR2 (germline): SNHLY, FYNNEI. V shed 6 bases and J shed 4 bases, with 4 bases lying between them. The length of the CDR3 is 10 residues. The CDR3 DNA follows: TGTGCCAGCAGCAGGTACGAGCAGTACTTC. This encodes CASSRYEQYF.

This chain links TRBV5-1 with TRBJ2-7; tentatively, D is TRBD2 (5 bases). The CDR3 sequence is 13 residues long. The germline gives CDR1 SGHRS, CDR2 YFSETQ. The germline V and J ends were trimmed by 0 bases and 2 bases, with 6 bases remaining between them. CDR3 coding DNA: TGCGCCAGCAGCTTGGCCGGGACCTACGAGCAGTACTTC. It codes for CASSLAGTYEQYF.

The chain recombines TRBV6-4 with TRBJ1-2; 8 bases match TRBD1. The germline gives CDR1 MRHNA, CDR2 SNTAGT. Trimming cost V 4 bases and J 9 bases; bases outside gene matches: 13. The CDR3 covers 15 residues. This CDR3 reads CASSAEDRGSRSYTF. In DNA, the CDR3 is TGTGCCAGCAGTGCTGAAGACAGGGGCTCAAGGAGCTACACCTTC.

V usage is TRBV2 and J usage is TRBJ2-5; TRBD2 matches 9 bases. With V trimmed by 5 bases and J by 0 bases, 7 bases remained unmatched. The CDR3 is 16 residues long. Germline V CDR1 and CDR2: SNHLY, FYNNEI. CDR3 amino acids: CASSILTSGYQETQYF. The CDR3 nucleotides read TGTGCCAGCAGTATACTGACTAGCGGATACCAAGAGACCCAGTACTTC.

The rearrangement joins TRBV20-1 to TRBJ1-2; D unclear. The V end was cut by 3 bases, the J end by 7 bases, with 9 bases between. Germline V gene lookup returns CDR1 DFQATT and CDR2 SNEGSKA (reference sequence). The CDR3 spans 11 residues. The CDR3 DNA is TGCAGTGCTAGCCAGTCTCGTGGCTACACCTTC. It encodes CSASQSRGYTF.

The V and J genes are TRBV2 and TRBJ2-3, with unresolved D. CDR3 length: 16 residues. Germline V gives CDR1 SNHLY, CDR2 FYNNEI. V was trimmed by 2 bases and J by 4 bases, leaving 16 bases between them. The CDR3 is CASSESVTDTPDTQYF. CDR3 DNA sequence: TGTGCCAGCAGTGAATCGGTGACCGACACGCCAGATACGCAGTATTTT.

The rearrangement joins TRBV5-6 to TRBJ2-3; weak D call: TRBD1 (6 bases). V was shortened by 0 bases and J by 6 bases, with 8 bases between the two germline ends. This CDR3 is 13 amino acids long. CDR1 and CDR2 (germline): SGHDT, YYEEEE. CDR3 DNA sequence: TGTGCCAGCAGCTTGGACAGGGTCGATACGCAGTATTTT. It is translated as CASSLDRVDTQYF.

The CDR3 nucleotides read TGCGCCAGCAGCCAAGAGACGGCTATTAGGGACTTCGCATCGAGCACAGATACGCAGTATTTT. It is translated as CASSQETAIRDFASSTDTQYF. The rearrangement joins TRBV4-3 to TRBJ2-3; tentatively, D is TRBD2 (6 bases). Germline CDR1 and CDR2: LGHNA and YSLEER. Trimming removed 0 bases at V and 0 bases at J, with 25 bases between. The CDR3 spans 21 residues.

V is TRBV28 and J is TRBJ2-5; 9 nucleotides align to TRBD1. The length of the CDR3 is 15 residues. Germline assignment: CDR1 MDHEN and CDR2 SYDVKM. The trim removed 6 bases at V and 4 bases at J, leaving 9 bases unmatched. CDR3 nucleotide sequence: TGTGCCAGCAGCAAAGAACAGGGGGCGAGAGAGACCCAGTACTTC. Its translation: CASSKEQGARETQYF.

This clone has only one observation. This chain uses TRBV28 with TRBJ2-3; 7 nucleotides line up with TRBD2. The V and J ends lost 6 bases and 4 bases, in that order; junction bases with no gene match: 13. The CDR3 loop spans 16 amino acids. Germline CDR1 and CDR2: MDHEN and SYDVKM. CDR3 in DNA: TGTGCCAGCAGCCCAATTGGGGAGGGCCCCTCAGATACGCAGTATTTT. Its translation: CASSPIGEGPSDTQYF.

The genes are TRBV10-3 and TRBJ1-2; D perhaps matches TRBD1 (5 bases). The CDR3 length is 13 residues. Trimming cost V 2 bases and J 5 bases, with 9 bases left between them. Per the germline V gene, CDR1 is ENHRY and CDR2 is SYGVKD. The CDR3 DNA reads TGTGCCATCAGTGAGAGACAGCTTTATGGCTACACCTTC. Translated: CAISERQLYGYTF.

The rearrangement uses TRBV6-1 and TRBJ2-2; D may be TRBD1 (6 bases). The CDR3 consists of 15 residues. The V gene's germline CDR1 is MNHNS and CDR2 SASEGT. The ends were cut back, 3 bases at V and 5 bases at J, with 13 bases in the middle. The CDR3 DNA reads TGTGCCAGCAGTGAGAGGGGGAGTAGTACCGGGGAGCTGTTTTTT. Protein sequence: CASSERGSSTGELFF.